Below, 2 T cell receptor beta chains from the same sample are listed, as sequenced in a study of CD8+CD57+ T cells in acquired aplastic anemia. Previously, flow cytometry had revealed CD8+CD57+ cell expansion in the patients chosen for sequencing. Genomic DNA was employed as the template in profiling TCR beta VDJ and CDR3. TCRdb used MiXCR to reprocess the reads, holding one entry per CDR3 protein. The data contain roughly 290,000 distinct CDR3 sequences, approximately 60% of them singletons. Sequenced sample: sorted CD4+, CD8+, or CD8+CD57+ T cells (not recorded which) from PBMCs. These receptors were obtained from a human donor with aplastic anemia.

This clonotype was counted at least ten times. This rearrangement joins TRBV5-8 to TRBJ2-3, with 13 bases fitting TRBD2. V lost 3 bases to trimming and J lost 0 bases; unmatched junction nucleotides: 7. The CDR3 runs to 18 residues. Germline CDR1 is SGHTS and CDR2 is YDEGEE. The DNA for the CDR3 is TGTGCCAGCAGCTCCGGGACTAGCGGGATTGCGAGCACAGATACGCAGTATTTT. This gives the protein CASSSGTSGIASTDTQYF.

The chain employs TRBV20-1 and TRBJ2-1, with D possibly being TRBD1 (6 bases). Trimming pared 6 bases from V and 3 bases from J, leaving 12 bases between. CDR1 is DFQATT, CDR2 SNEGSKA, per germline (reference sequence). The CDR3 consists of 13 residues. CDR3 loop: CSAQGTLYNEQFF. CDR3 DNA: TGCAGTGCCCAAGGGACACTCTACAATGAGCAGTTCTTC.